This TCR beta chain was obtained from a study of shared clonotypes between healthy human individuals. With regard to this clone: As yet, its antigen is unknown.

Findings and limits, study-wide: The sharing of 5% to 6.5% of naive CD4 clonotypes was seen across a handful of donors.

Trimming left V 6 bases short and J 7 bases short, with 13 bases between. The length of the CDR3 is 12 residues. Looked up from germline, CDR1 is SQVTM and CDR2 is ANQGSEA. Only Caucasian adults living in Nashville, Tennessee made up the donor group. Clones were sequenced by immunoSEQ multiplex PCR, and TCRdb holds only the in-frame ones, with some missing. Here the sample spans 2 million to 2.5 million clones, approximately 95% being singletons. The receptor's source is a man aged 18 to 30 in good health. The chain links TRBV29-1 to TRBJ2-1; D gene uncertain. The sequenced material came from naive CD4+ T cells sorted from blood. Stated subset: CD45RA+ positively selected. CDR3 residues: CSVVWSWNEQFF. CDR3 bases: TGCAGCGTCGTGTGGTCCTGGAATGAGCAGTTCTTC.